This T cell receptor (beta chain) originates from a study of CD8 T cells in Susac syndrome. The multiple sclerosis controls consisted of treatment-naive patients with relapsing-remitting disease, either stable or active. The CDR3 has 18 residues. V was pared by 0 bases and J by 3 bases, with 24 bases between. Germline V gene data show CDR1 as GTSNPN and CDR2 as SVGIG (reference sequence). Random hexamers primed reverse transcription of about 0.5 to 1 ug RNA. Across 54 Vbeta and 13 Jbeta, TCR beta CDR3 was amplified with immunoSEQ multiplex PCR. Via MiXCR, TCRdb re-called the immunoSEQ multiplex PCR reads, giving one row per CDR3 protein. The table includes some 450,000 distinct CDR3 sequences, around 85% detected once.

The sequenced sample was CD8+ T cells from PBMCs. The chain uses TRBV30 and TRBJ2-7; D is perhaps TRBD1 (6 bases). This receptor was identified in a human donor with multiple sclerosis. CDR3 in DNA: TGTGCCTGGAGTGTCGGGCTGGGACAACCGAAACCCCTCTACGAGCAGTACTTC. Protein: CAWSVGLGQPKPLYEQYF.